This TCR beta chain stems from a study of T cell changes during pregnancy in multiple sclerosis. Trimming left V 4 bases short and J 3 bases short, with 3 bases between. The CDR3 loop spans 11 amino acids. The germline CDR1 and CDR2 sequences are SNHLY and FYNNEI. Data came from immunoSEQ multiplex PCR; TCRdb stores just in-frame clones and leaves some out. Of 37,000 or so clones listed, about nine tenths were seen once; the top ten hold 0.45% to 0.55%. The gene calls are TRBV2 and TRBJ1-1, with D unresolved. This sequence was found in a female donor in good health, enrolled as a control in a pregnancy study. The sequences come from CD4+ T cells from peripheral blood mononuclear cells, collected in the second trimester of pregnancy. The CDR3 bases are TGTGCCAGCAGTGCCGACACTGAAGCTTTCTTT. Translating it yields CASSADTEAFF.